This paragraph reports one TCR beta chain. Assay: immunoSEQ multiplex PCR; the TCRdb copy retains only in-frame clones and omits some. The profile shows under 150,000 clones, 65% to 90% of them singletons. This record belongs to a study of blood T cell repertoires in COVID-19. Germline lookup yields CDR1 MNHEY and CDR2 SMNVEV (reference sequence). The V and J ends lost 7 bases and 4 bases, in that order; junction bases with no gene match: 8. The CDR3 spans 14 residues. Cohorts were assigned according to the clinical history that participants reported. The TCR originated in a woman in her forties or fifties who had recovered from COVID-19. The sequencing sample was made of PBMCs or T cells enriched from blood (not recorded which). This chain uses TRBV27 with TRBJ2-7; 9 bases fit TRBD1. For the CDR3, the DNA is TGTGCCAGCACCAGCCGGGACAGGGAATACGAGCAGTACTTC. Translated, it gives CASTSRDREYEQYF.